This T cell receptor beta chain emerged from a study of T cell clonality in common variable immunodeficiency. Germline CDR1 GTSNPN, CDR2 SVGIG (reference sequence). This CDR3 comprises 12 residues. V was cut by 8 bases and J by 6 bases, with 14 bases left in between. This clone came up a few times. The antigen remains unidentified. The read is 3 residues too short to cover the CDR3 end, so that end is filled in from the germline J gene. Sequencing used immunoSEQ multiplex PCR; TCRdb keeps in-frame clones, though not all of them. The repertoire shows 25,000 to 35,000 clones, none seen only once; the top ten take roughly 3%. Overall study findings and caveats: CVID patient heterogeneity limited repertoire-clinical complication correlations. In common variable immunodeficiency, TCR beta chains reportedly carried fewer deletions and N-nucleotide insertions. Fewer TCRbeta clones were shared among CVID subjects than controls. CVID subjects had higher TCRbeta clonality than healthy controls, most marked in about a third.

The source material was peripheral blood mononuclear cells. The genes are TRBV30 and TRBJ1-5; TRBD1 is a possible D gene (6 bases). The TCR originated in a human donor with common variable immunodeficiency. The CDR3 sequence: CARVGGPQPQHF. CDR3 DNA, as far as it was read: TGTGCCCGGGTCGGGGGGCCTCAGCCC.